A single sample is the source of the 24 T cell receptor beta chains below, sequenced in a study of T-cell memory formation after mild COVID-19 (dated by TCRdb to the early 2020s). Receptor amplification or capture employed 5' RACE. TCRdb shows the sequencer as Illumina NovaSeq 6000. The raw public data were reprocessed by TCRdb itself: fastp quality trimming at Q25, MiXCR clonotype calling, in-frame beta chains only. All rows with the same CDR3 protein become a single entry with the most common DNA and genes. The sample contains 300,000 to 400,000 distinct CDR3 sequences, over 10% of them found a single time. The ten largest clones represent about 22% of the sample. The source material was PBMCs or a T cell subset sorted from them (not recorded which). The receptors derive from a man between 18 and 29 years old who had mild COVID-19 (a few samples of this study predate the infection). The sample titles of this study are shuffled in the database, so cell type and time point are left out; the donor was told from shared clones.

In this sample, this clonotype turned up a few times. The V call is TRBV5-1, the J call TRBJ1-2; TRBD1 might be the D (6 bases). CDR1 is SGHRS, CDR2 YFSETQ, per germline. V gave up 4 bases and J gave up 0 bases, with 13 bases separating them. The CDR3 extends over 15 amino acids. Written as DNA, the CDR3 is TGCGCCAGCAGCCGCACAGGGCCCGCTAACTATGGCTACACCTTC. Its translation is CASSRTGPANYGYTF.

This clonotype was recorded a few times. The chain is built from TRBV3-1 and TRBJ1-3; D is unresolved. The V gene lost 1 base and the J gene lost 4 bases, with 14 bases spanning the gap. There are 16 residues in the CDR3. Germline V lookup: CDR1 LGHDT, CDR2 YNNKEL (reference sequence). In DNA, the CDR3 is TGTGCCAGCAGCCAAGTAGTCCGTGTTTACGGAAACACCATATATTTT. Protein sequence: CASSQVVRVYGNTIYF.

The chain uses TRBV7-9 and TRBJ1-2, with 8 bases aligning to TRBD1. The CDR3 is 14 amino acids. The V segment lost 5 bases and the J segment 4 bases; nucleotides outside the gene matches: 6. Per the germline V gene, CDR1 is SEHNR and CDR2 is FQNEAQ (reference sequence). This CDR3 is CASSGQGTVYGYTF. The CDR3 DNA reads TGTGCCAGCAGCGGACAGGGTACAGTCTATGGCTACACCTTC.

This clonotype was detected a few times. V is TRBV6-2 or TRBV6-3 and J is TRBJ1-5; D not certain. This CDR3 has 13 residues. V was trimmed by 9 bases and J by 2 bases, leaving 11 bases between them. From germline, CDR1 is MNHEY and CDR2 SVGEGT. CDR3 protein: CASARRGNQPQHF. The CDR3 DNA reads as TGTGCCAGTGCCCGGAGGGGCAATCAGCCCCAGCATTTT.

V gene TRBV7-3 combines with J gene TRBJ2-1; D is perhaps TRBD2 (5 bases). The CDR3 is made up of 17 amino acids. The germline V gene encodes CDR1 SGHTA and CDR2 FQGTGA. The V end lost 0 bases, the J end lost 1 base, and 13 bases lay between the germline ends. The CDR3 nucleotides are TGTGCCAGCAGCTTAACGGACTGGGCGGGTTCCTACAATGAGCAGTTCTTC. Amino acid sequence: CASSLTDWAGSYNEQFF.

The rearrangement links TRBV7-9 to TRBJ1-6, with TRBD1 matching 11 bases. J gave up 8 bases and V 5 bases, and 5 bases lay outside the gene matches. The CDR3 is made up of 15 amino acids. CDR1 and CDR2 (germline): SEHNR, FQNEAQ (reference sequence). The CDR3 region is CASSTGTGGYSPLHF. The CDR3 DNA reads as TGTGCCAGCAGCACCGGGACAGGGGGATATTCACCCCTCCACTTT.

In its sample, this clonotype was seen a few times. V is TRBV30 and J is TRBJ1-1, with D possibly matching TRBD1 (5 bases). Germline CDR1 reads GTSNPN; CDR2 reads SVGIG (reference sequence). CDR3 length equals 13 residues. Between the trimmed V and J ends, which lost 3 bases and 6 bases, there was a span of 14 bases. The CDR3 coding sequence is TGTGCCTGGAGGGGGGATGGAAACGCTGAAGCTTTCTTT. Translation: CAWRGDGNAEAFF.

In this sample, this clonotype turned up a few times. The rearrangement uses TRBV13 and TRBJ2-5; the D is unclear. Trimming left V 1 base short and J 5 bases short, with 14 bases between. Germline CDR1 PRHDT, CDR2 FYEKMQ (reference sequence). The CDR3 contains 15 residues. CDR3 protein: CASSLARDVPETQYF. CDR3 DNA sequence: TGTGCCAGCAGCTTAGCCCGAGACGTCCCGGAGACCCAGTACTTC.

There are a few counts of this clonotype. The chain links TRBV6-4 to TRBJ2-1; either TRBD1 or TRBD2 may fit D (6 bases each). The CDR3 consists of 14 residues. The germline V and J ends were trimmed by 2 bases and 4 bases, with 9 bases remaining between them. CDR1 is MRHNA, CDR2 SNTAGT, per germline. The CDR3: CASSDRGDYNEQFF. CDR3 nucleotide sequence: TGTGCCAGCAGTGACAGGGGGGATTACAATGAGCAGTTCTTC.

This chain joins TRBV24-1 and TRBJ1-5; no firm D call. In germline, CDR1 is KGHDR, CDR2 SFDVKD. The ends were cut back, 1 base at V and 11 bases at J, with 5 bases in the middle. The CDR3 runs to 11 residues. The CDR3 nucleotides are TGTGCCACCAGTGATTTAGGGACCCAGCATTTT. The encoded protein is CATSDLGTQHF.

This clonotype has a handful of counts. V and J are TRBV20-1 and TRBJ2-7, with D possibly being TRBD2 (6 bases). The germline V and J ends were trimmed by 0 bases and 1 base, with 16 bases remaining between them. There are 16 residues in the CDR3. The germline CDR1 and CDR2 sequences are DFQATT and SNEGSKA (reference sequence). CDR3 in amino acids: CSAREGPGGLSYEQYV. DNA for the CDR3: TGCAGTGCTAGAGAAGGTCCCGGGGGATTATCCTACGAGCAGTACGTC.

CDR3 amino acids: CATSRGQGSQPQHF. The DNA of the CDR3 is TGTGCCACCAGCAGGGGCCAGGGTAGTCAGCCCCAGCATTTT. The chain recombines TRBV15 with TRBJ1-5; tentative D call: TRBD1 (5 bases). Germline V gene lookup returns CDR1 LNHNV and CDR2 YYDKDF (reference sequence). V was cut by 3 bases and J by 6 bases, with 12 bases left in between. CDR3 length: 14 amino acids.

The chain has TRBV9 and TRBJ1-1; D is possibly TRBD1 (5 bases). The CDR3 is 14 amino acids. Germline lookup yields CDR1 SGDLS and CDR2 YYNGEE. V was cut by 5 bases and J by 1 base, with 12 bases left in between. CDR3 sequence reads: CASRLQVSNTEAFF. CDR3 sequence (DNA): TGTGCCAGCAGGCTACAGGTATCGAACACTGAAGCTTTCTTT.

In DNA, the CDR3 is TGCGCCAGCAGCTTGGCCGCGGGGGCGGTCTACGAGCAGTACTTC. It specifies CASSLAAGAVYEQYF. The rearrangement links TRBV5-1 to TRBJ2-7; perhaps TRBD2 as D (7 bases). V was cut by 0 bases and J by 3 bases, with 13 bases left in between. This CDR3 is 15 amino acids long. Germline V gene data show CDR1 as SGHRS and CDR2 as YFSETQ.

The chain links TRBV5-1 to TRBJ2-3; no reliable D call. V was clipped by 0 bases and J by 4 bases, with 15 bases between them. Per the germline V gene, CDR1 is SGHRS and CDR2 is YFSETQ. This CDR3 has 16 amino acids. CDR3 sequence: CASSLEQPVPPDTQYF. CDR3 in DNA: TGCGCCAGCAGCTTGGAACAACCTGTCCCCCCAGATACGCAGTATTTT. The whole variable domain, filled in from reference TRBV5-1 and TRBJ2-3, reads KAGVTQTPRYLIKTRGQQVTLSCSPISGHRSVSWYQQTPGQGLQFLFEYFSETQRNKGNFPGRFSGRQFSNSRSEMNVSTLELGDSALYLCASSLEQPVPPDTQYFGPGTRLTVL.

This clonotype was counted a few times. The chain carries TRBV29-1 and TRBJ1-2, with a tentative D call TRBD1 (6 bases). CDR3 length: 13 residues. The V and J ends lost 2 bases and 3 bases respectively, with 10 bases between them. CDR1 SQVTM and CDR2 ANQGSEA come from the germline V gene. For the CDR3, the DNA is TGCAGCGTTGAAAGGACAGACGACTATGGCTACACCTTC. Translated: CSVERTDDYGYTF.

The chain carries TRBV19 and TRBJ2-6, with a possible D match to TRBD2 (5 bases). V dropped 4 bases and J dropped 0 bases, with 10 bases sitting between them. CDR3 length: 16 amino acids. Germline assignment: CDR1 LNHDA and CDR2 SQIVND (reference sequence). The CDR3 spells CASSKGRGSGANVLTF. In nucleotides, the CDR3 is TGTGCCAGTAGTAAGGGCCGGGGCTCTGGGGCCAACGTCCTGACTTTC.

This clonotype was counted at least ten times. V is TRBV7-2 and J is TRBJ2-3; 8 nucleotides align to TRBD2. Germline lookup yields CDR1 SGHTA and CDR2 FQGNSA. The CDR3 totals 15 residues. Germline trimming cut 3 bases from V and 2 bases from J; bases unmatched to any gene: 4. CDR3 DNA: TGTGCCAGCAGCTTGCAAGCGGGGGTCACAGATACGCAGTATTTT. Translation gives CASSLQAGVTDTQYF. The full variable domain, rest sourced from reference TRBV7-2 and TRBJ2-3, is GAGVSQSPSNKVTEKGKDVELRCDPISGHTALYWYRQSLGQGLEFLIYFQGNSAPDKSGLPSDRFSAERTGGSVSTLTIQRTQQEDSAVYLCASSLQAGVTDTQYFGPGTRLTVL.

V usage is TRBV20-1 and J usage is TRBJ1-6, with TRBD1 matching over 8 bases. J was trimmed by 11 bases and V by 5 bases; bases with no gene match: 5. Germline V lookup: CDR1 DFQATT, CDR2 SNEGSKA (reference sequence). The CDR3 runs to 12 residues. In DNA form, the CDR3 reads TGCAGTGCTCGGGGACAGGAGGCACCCCTCCACTTT. Protein: CSARGQEAPLHF.

This clonotype was picked up many times. The CDR3 DNA reads TGTGCCAGCAGCTTAAGGTTAATGGGCCGCAATGAGCAGTTCTTC. Its translation: CASSLRLMGRNEQFF. The V and J genes are TRBV7-8 and TRBJ2-1, with D hard to call. CDR1 is SGHVS, CDR2 FQNEAQ, per germline. CDR3 length equals 15 residues. V shed 2 bases and J shed 6 bases, with 14 bases lying between them. Filled out from reference TRBV7-8 and TRBJ2-1, the complete variable domain reads GAGVSQSPRYKVAKRGQDVALRCDPISGHVSLFWYQQALGQGPEFLTYFQNEAQLDKSGLPSDRFFAERPEGSVSTLKIQRTQQEDSAVYLCASSLRLMGRNEQFFGPGTRLTVL.

This clonotype appeared a few times. The genes are TRBV19 and TRBJ2-3, with unresolved D. Germline CDR1 reads LNHDA; CDR2 reads SQIVND (reference sequence). The CDR3 extends over 15 amino acids. V was cut by 8 bases and J by 2 bases, with 17 bases left in between. CDR3 residues: CASVPEPGSTDTQYF. The CDR3, as DNA: TGTGCCAGTGTTCCCGAACCAGGCTCCACAGATACGCAGTATTTT.

This clonotype was seen more than once but under ten times. The rearrangement uses TRBV3-1 and TRBJ1-2; a possible D gene is TRBD1 (6 bases). Deletions cut 6 bases from V and 4 bases from J, with 15 bases between. This CDR3 has 14 amino acids. CDR1 is LGHDT and CDR2 is YNNKEL in the germline V gene (reference sequence). The CDR3, as DNA: TGTGCCAGCAGGCGAATTGGACAGAGCTATGGCTACACCTTC. It translates to CASRRIGQSYGYTF.

This clonotype has just a few counts. V and J are TRBV19 and TRBJ2-7; D unresolved. The V end was cut by 6 bases, the J end by 3 bases, with 12 bases between. The CDR3 spans 13 residues. Germline V gives CDR1 LNHDA, CDR2 SQIVND (reference sequence). The CDR3 spells CASSSDAVYEQYF. The CDR3 nucleotides read TGTGCCAGTAGCTCGGACGCAGTCTACGAGCAGTACTTC.

This clonotype appeared many times. The genes are TRBV5-1 and TRBJ2-3; TRBD1 aligns across 8 bases. V shed 1 base, J shed 6 bases, and the junction held 4 bases outside the gene matches. Germline V lookup: CDR1 SGHRS, CDR2 YFSETQ. The CDR3 has 14 residues. For the CDR3, the DNA is TGCGCCAGCAGCTTGAGGACAGGGTCGGATACGCAGTATTTT. Protein sequence: CASSLRTGSDTQYF. Supplemented by reference TRBV5-1 and TRBJ2-3, the full variable domain reads KAGVTQTPRYLIKTRGQQVTLSCSPISGHRSVSWYQQTPGQGLQFLFEYFSETQRNKGNFPGRFSGRQFSNSRSEMNVSTLELGDSALYLCASSLRTGSDTQYFGPGTRLTVL.